This T cell receptor (beta chain) comes out of a study of blood T cell repertoires in COVID-19. This CDR3 comprises 14 residues. CDR1 and CDR2 from the germline V gene are SGHAT and FQNNGV. Trimming cost V 5 bases and J 9 bases; bases outside gene matches: 7. Profiled with immunoSEQ multiplex PCR; TCRdb holds only in-frame clones, not every one. The sample includes around 92,000 clones, 86% of them seen just once. The clonotype comes from a human donor in a cohort sampled during active COVID-19. Sequencing was carried out using peripheral blood. V gene TRBV11-2 combines with J gene TRBJ1-6, with TRBD1 matching 7 bases. DNA for the CDR3: TGTGCCAGCAGCCCCGGGACAGTCATTTCACCCCTCCACTTT. This sequence encodes CASSPGTVISPLHF.